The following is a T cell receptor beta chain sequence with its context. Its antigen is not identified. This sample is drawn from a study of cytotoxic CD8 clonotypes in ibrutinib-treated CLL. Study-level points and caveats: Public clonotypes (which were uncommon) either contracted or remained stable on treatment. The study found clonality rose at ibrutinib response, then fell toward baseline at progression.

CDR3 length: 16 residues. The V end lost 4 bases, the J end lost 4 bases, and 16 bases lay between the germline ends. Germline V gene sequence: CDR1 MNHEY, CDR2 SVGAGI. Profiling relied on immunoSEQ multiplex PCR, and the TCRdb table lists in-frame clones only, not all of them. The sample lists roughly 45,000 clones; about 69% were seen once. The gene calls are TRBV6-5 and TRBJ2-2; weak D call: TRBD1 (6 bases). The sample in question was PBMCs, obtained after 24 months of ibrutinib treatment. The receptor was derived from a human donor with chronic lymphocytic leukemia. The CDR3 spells CASSSPGDSVTGELFF. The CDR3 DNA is TGTGCCAGCAGTTCCCCAGGGGATTCCGTCACCGGGGAGCTGTTTTTT.